This T cell receptor (beta chain) stems from a study of Graves' ophthalmopathy and Graves' hyperthyroidism. Study findings and constraints: The 13-signature model separated ophthalmopathy from stable hyperthyroidism at roughly 90% sensitivity and roughly 80% specificity. Ophthalmopathy progression predictions by the model showed 72% to 80% specificity and 70.59% sensitivity.

About this clonotype itself: Antigen specificity is unknown.

The hyperthyroidism patients had a new diagnosis of under 2 months' duration and were aged 18 to 65. As diagnostic evidence, clinical symptoms, serum thyroxine, TRAb, thyroid ultrasound and orbital computed tomography were relied upon. The sequenced template was RNA, covering the TCR beta CDR3 region. HTBI-primed first-round RT-PCR preceded second-round multiplex PCR. In TCRdb, the multiplex PCR reads were re-called with MiXCR into one record per CDR3 protein. The sample carries a few hundred thousand distinct CDR3 sequences, less than 45% recorded once. This TCR derives from an adult man with Graves' hyperthyroidism. The sample comprised peripheral blood or thyroid tissue (not recorded which).

CDR3 nucleotides: TGTGCCAGCAGTTTATCGGTGGGACGACTGTTTTTT. This gives the protein CASSLSVGRLFF. This chain links TRBV28 with TRBJ1-4; the D gene is possibly TRBD1 (5 bases). The CDR3 has 12 residues. The V gene's germline CDR1 is MDHEN and CDR2 SYDVKM. Deletions cut 1 base from V and 13 bases from J, with 10 bases between.